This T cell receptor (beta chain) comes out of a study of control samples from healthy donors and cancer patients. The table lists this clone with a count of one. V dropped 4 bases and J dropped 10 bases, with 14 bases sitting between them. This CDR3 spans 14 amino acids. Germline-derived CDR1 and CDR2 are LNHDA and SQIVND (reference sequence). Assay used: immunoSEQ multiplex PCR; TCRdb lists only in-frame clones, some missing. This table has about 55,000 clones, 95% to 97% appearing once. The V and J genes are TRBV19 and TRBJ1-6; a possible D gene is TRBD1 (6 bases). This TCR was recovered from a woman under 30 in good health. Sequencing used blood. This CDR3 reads CASSTTGARSPLHF. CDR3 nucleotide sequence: TGTGCCAGTAGTACTACGGGGGCTCGCTCACCCCTCCACTTT.